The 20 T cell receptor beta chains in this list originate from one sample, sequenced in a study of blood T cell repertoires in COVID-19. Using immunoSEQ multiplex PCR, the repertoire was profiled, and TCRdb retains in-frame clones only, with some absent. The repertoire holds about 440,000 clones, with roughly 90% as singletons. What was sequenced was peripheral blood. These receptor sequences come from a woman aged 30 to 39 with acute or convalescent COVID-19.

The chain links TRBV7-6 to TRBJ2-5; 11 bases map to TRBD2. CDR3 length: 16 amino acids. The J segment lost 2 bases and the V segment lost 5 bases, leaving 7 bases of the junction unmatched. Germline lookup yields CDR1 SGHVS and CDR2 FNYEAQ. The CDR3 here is CASSMTSGVRQETQYF. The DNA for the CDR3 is TGTGCCAGCAGCATGACTAGCGGGGTTCGGCAAGAGACCCAGTACTTC.

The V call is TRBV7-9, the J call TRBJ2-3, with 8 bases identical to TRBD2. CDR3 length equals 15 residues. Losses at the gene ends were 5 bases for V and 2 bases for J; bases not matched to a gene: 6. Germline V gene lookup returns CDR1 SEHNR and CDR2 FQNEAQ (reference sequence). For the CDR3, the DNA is TGTGCCAGCAGCCTTAGCGGGGTTCACACAGATACGCAGTATTTT. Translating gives CASSLSGVHTDTQYF.

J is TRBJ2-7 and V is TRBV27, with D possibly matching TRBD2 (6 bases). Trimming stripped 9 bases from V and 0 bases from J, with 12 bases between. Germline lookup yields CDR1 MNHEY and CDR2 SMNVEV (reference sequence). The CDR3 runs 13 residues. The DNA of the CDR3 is TGTGCCAGTAGGAGGGGCTCCTCCTACGAGCAGTACTTC. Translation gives CASRRGSSYEQYF.

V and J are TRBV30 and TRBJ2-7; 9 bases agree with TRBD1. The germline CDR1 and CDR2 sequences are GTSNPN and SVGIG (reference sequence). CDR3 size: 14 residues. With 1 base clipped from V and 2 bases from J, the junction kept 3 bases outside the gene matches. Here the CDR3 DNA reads TGTGCCTGGAGTGCCGGGACAGGGCCCTACGAGCAGTACTTC. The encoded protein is CAWSAGTGPYEQYF.

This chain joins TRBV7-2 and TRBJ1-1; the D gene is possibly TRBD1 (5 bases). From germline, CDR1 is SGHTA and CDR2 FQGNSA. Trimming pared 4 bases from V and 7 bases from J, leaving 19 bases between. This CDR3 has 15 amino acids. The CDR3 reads CASSSTPLDGGEAFF. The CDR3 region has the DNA TGTGCCAGCAGCTCGACACCCCTGGACGGGGGTGAAGCTTTCTTT.

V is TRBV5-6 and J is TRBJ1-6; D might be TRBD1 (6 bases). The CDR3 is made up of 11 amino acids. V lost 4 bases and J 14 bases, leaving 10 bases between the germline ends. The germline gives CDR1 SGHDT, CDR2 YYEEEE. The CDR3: CASSPNRALHF. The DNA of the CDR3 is TGTGCCAGCAGCCCAAACAGGGCCCTCCACTTT.

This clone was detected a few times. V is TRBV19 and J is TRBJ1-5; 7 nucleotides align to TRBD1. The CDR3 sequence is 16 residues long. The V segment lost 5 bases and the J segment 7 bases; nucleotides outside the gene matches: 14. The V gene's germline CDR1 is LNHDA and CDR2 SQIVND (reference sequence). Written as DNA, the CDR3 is TGTGCCAGTAGTGTATTTCCCGACAGGGATAGCCAGCCCCAGCATTTT. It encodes CASSVFPDRDSQPQHF. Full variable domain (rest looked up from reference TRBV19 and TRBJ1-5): DGGITQSPKYLFRKEGQNVTLSCEQNLNHDAMYWYRQDPGQGLRLIYYSQIVNDFQKGDIAEGYSVSREKKESFPLTVTSAQKNPTAFYLCASSVFPDRDSQPQHFGDGTRLSIL.

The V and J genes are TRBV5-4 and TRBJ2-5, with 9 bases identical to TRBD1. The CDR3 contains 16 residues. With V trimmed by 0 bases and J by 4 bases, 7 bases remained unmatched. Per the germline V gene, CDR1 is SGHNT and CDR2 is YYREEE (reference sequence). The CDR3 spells CASSLGGTGSGETQYF. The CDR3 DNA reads TGTGCCAGCAGCTTGGGCGGGACAGGGTCGGGAGAGACCCAGTACTTC.

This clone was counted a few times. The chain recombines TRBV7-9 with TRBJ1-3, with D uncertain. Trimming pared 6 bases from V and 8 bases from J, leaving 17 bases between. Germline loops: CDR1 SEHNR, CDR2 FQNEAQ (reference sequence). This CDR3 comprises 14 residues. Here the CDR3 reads CASSSDWSRDTIYF. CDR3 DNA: TGTGCCAGCAGTTCGGACTGGAGTAGGGACACCATATATTTT. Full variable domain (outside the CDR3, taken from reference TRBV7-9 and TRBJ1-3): DTGVSQNPRHKITKRGQNVTFRCDPISEHNRLYWYRQTLGQGPEFLTYFQNEAQLEKSRLLSDRFSAERPKGSFSTLEIQRTEQGDSAMYLCASSSDWSRDTIYFGEGSWLTVV.

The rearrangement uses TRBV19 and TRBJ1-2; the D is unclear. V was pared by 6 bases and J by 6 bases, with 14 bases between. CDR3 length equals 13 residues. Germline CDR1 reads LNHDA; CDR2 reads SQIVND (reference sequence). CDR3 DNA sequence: TGTGCCAGTAGATACACCACTGCGGATGGCTACACCTTC. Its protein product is CASRYTTADGYTF.

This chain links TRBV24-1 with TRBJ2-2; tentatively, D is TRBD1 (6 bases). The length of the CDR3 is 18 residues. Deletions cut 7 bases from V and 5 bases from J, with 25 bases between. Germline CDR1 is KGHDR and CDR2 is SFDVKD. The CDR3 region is CATSPSPKQGLSTGELFF. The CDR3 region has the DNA TGTGCCACCAGCCCGAGCCCAAAACAGGGTCTTTCGACCGGGGAGCTGTTTTTT.

The CDR3 sequence is CASRLETTGSNTQYF. For the CDR3, the DNA is TGTGCCAGCAGACTCGAGACCACAGGGTCCAATACGCAGTATTTT. The genes are TRBV28 and TRBJ2-3; D is possibly TRBD1 (6 bases). The CDR3 is 15 residues long. Trimming removed 6 bases from V and 7 bases from J, with 20 bases in between. The germline V gene has CDR1 MDHEN and CDR2 SYDVKM.

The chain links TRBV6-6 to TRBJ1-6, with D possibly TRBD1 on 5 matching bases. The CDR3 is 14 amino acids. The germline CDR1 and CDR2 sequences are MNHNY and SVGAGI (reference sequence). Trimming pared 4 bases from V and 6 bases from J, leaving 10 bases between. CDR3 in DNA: TGTGCCAGCAGTTTTGAGACAGTTAATTCACCCCTCCACTTT. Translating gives CASSFETVNSPLHF.

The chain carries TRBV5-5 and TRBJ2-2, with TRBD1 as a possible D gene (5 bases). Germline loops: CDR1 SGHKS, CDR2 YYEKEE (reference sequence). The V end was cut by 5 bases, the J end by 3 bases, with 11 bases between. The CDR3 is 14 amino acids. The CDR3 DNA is TGTGCCAGCAGTCCCCAGGGATACACCGGGGAGCTGTTTTTT. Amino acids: CASSPQGYTGELFF.

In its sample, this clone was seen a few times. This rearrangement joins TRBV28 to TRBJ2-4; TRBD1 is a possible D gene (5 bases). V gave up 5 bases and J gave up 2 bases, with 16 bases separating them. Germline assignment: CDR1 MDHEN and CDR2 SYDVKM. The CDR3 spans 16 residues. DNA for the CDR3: TGTGCCAGCAGTGGAGTTTCCCAGGGAACCAAAAACATTCAGTACTTC. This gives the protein CASSGVSQGTKNIQYF.

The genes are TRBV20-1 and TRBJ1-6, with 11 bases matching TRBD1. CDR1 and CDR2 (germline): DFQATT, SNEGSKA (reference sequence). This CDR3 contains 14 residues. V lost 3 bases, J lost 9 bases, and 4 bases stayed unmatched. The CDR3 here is CSASPGQGVSPLHF. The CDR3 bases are TGCAGTGCTAGTCCGGGACAGGGGGTTTCACCCCTCCACTTT.

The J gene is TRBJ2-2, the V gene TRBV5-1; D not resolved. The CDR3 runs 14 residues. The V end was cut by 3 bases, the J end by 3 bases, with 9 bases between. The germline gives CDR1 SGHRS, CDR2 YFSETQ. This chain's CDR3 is CASSYIVDTGELFF. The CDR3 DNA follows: TGCGCCAGCAGCTACATCGTGGACACCGGGGAGCTGTTTTTT.

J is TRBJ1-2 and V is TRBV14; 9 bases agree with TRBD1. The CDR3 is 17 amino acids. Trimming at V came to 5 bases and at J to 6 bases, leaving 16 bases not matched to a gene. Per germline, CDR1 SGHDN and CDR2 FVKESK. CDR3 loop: CASSFFHVGQGTDGYTF. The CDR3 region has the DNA TGTGCCAGCAGCTTCTTCCACGTCGGACAGGGGACTGATGGCTACACCTTC.

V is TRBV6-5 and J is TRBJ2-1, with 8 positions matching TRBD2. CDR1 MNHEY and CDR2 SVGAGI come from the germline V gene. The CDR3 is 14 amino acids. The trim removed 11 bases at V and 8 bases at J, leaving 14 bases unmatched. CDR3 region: CAPPAGDFRDEQFF. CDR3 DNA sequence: TGTGCCCCCCCAGCGGGGGACTTCCGGGATGAGCAGTTCTTC.

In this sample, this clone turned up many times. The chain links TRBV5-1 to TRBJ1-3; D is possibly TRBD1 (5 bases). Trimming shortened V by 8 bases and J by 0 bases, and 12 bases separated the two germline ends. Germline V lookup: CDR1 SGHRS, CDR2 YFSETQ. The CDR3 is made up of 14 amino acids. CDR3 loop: CASHGGASGNTIYF. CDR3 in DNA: TGCGCCAGTCACGGGGGAGCCTCTGGAAACACCATATATTTT.